The 28 T cell receptor beta chains listed next were all sequenced from one sample in a study of control samples from healthy donors and cancer patients. TCRdb's copy holds only in-frame clones and misses some; the assay was immunoSEQ multiplex PCR. The sample carries about 150,000 clones, around 95% recorded once. The sample was blood. Receptors originate from a man aged 35-49 years in good health.

CDR3 sequence (DNA): TGTGCCAGCAGTGAAAAGGGACAGGGCACTTCACCCCTCCACTTT. It specifies CASSEKGQGTSPLHF. V is TRBV6-1 and J is TRBJ1-6, with 9 positions matching TRBD1. Trimming removed 2 bases from V and 9 bases from J; junction bases left unmatched: 5. The germline CDR1 and CDR2 sequences are MNHNS and SASEGT. CDR3 size: 15 residues.

This clone was counted between two and nine times. V gene TRBV6-5 combines with J gene TRBJ1-2, with D tentatively TRBD1 (5 bases). V lost 6 bases and J lost 1, with 15 bases in between. Germline CDR1 MNHEY, CDR2 SVGAGI. The CDR3 has 15 residues. The DNA of the CDR3 is TGTGCCAGCAGGCCTCGGGGGAGCCTTAACTATGGCTACACCTTC. Encoded protein: CASRPRGSLNYGYTF.

This clone was counted a single time. The V gene is TRBV24-1, the J gene TRBJ2-5; D not certain. Germline V gene lookup returns CDR1 KGHDR and CDR2 SFDVKD. Trimming took off 5 bases at V and 1 base at J, with 7 bases between the two ends. This CDR3 is built from 13 residues. CDR3 bases: TGTGCCACCAGTGGGACGCTCCAAGAGACCCAGTACTTC. Amino acids: CATSGTLQETQYF.

The chain uses TRBV18 and TRBJ2-7, with 7 bases that match TRBD2. V was clipped by 1 base and J by 0 bases; unmatched bases: 3. The CDR3 extends over 15 amino acids. Per the germline V gene, CDR1 is KGHSH and CDR2 is LQKENI. The DNA of the CDR3 is TGTGCCAGCTCACCACGAGCGGGGAGCTCCTACGAGCAGTACTTC. It yields the protein CASSPRAGSSYEQYF.

DNA of the CDR3: TGTGCCAGCAGATCCGACAGGAGGACCCACTATGGCTACACCTTC. Its protein product is CASRSDRRTHYGYTF. The chain recombines TRBV6-5 with TRBJ1-2; a weak D match, TRBD1 (6 bases). CDR1 and CDR2 from the germline V gene are MNHEY and SVGAGI. Trimming shortened V by 6 bases and J by 3 bases, and 17 bases separated the two germline ends. The CDR3 totals 15 residues.

The gene calls are TRBV3-1 (or the pseudogene TRBV3-2) and TRBJ1-2; 10 nucleotides align to TRBD1. This CDR3 comprises 15 residues. The germline V gene has CDR1 LGHDT and CDR2 YNNKEL (reference sequence). The junction had 8 bases not matched to a gene; V was cut back by 2 bases and J by 8 bases. The CDR3 nucleotides read TGTGCCAGCAGCCAAACCGGACAGGGGGTTGGCGGCTACACCTTC. Its translation is CASSQTGQGVGGYTF.

This chain joins TRBV6-1 and TRBJ2-7, with 9 bases lining up with TRBD1. The CDR3 has 15 amino acids. The junction had 7 bases not matched to a gene; V was cut back by 3 bases and J by 4 bases. Germline CDR1 MNHNS, CDR2 SASEGT. The CDR3 region has the DNA TGTGCCAGCAGTGAGGGAAGGGACAGGGCATACGAGCAGTACTTC. This codes for CASSEGRDRAYEQYF.

This CDR3 is CASSNSMYSNQPQHF. The CDR3 coding sequence is TGTGCCAGCAGCAACAGCATGTATAGCAATCAGCCCCAGCATTTT. J is TRBJ1-5 and V is TRBV3-1 (or the pseudogene TRBV3-2); no clear D gene. Germline assignment: CDR1 LGHDT and CDR2 YNNKEL (reference sequence). The CDR3 loop spans 15 amino acids. The V gene lost 5 bases and the J gene lost 0 bases, with 11 bases spanning the gap.

This clone showed up just once. The chain carries TRBV9 and TRBJ2-3; D uncertain. Germline V lookup: CDR1 SGDLS, CDR2 YYNGEE. The CDR3 consists of 15 residues. Between the trimmed V and J ends, which lost 0 bases and 0 bases, there was a span of 8 bases. CDR3 protein: CASSVVPGSTDTQYF. The CDR3, as DNA: TGTGCCAGCAGCGTAGTGCCGGGTAGCACAGATACGCAGTATTTT.

The chain is built from TRBV5-1 and TRBJ1-1; D call uncertain. Per germline, CDR1 SGHRS and CDR2 YFSETQ. V shed 4 bases and J shed 4 bases, with 11 bases lying between them. The CDR3 has 13 residues. The CDR3 DNA reads TGCGCCAGCAGCGTTGACTGGGGCACTGAAGCTTTCTTT. Translation: CASSVDWGTEAFF.

V usage is TRBV5-1 and J usage is TRBJ1-2; TRBD1 agrees at 7 bases. The CDR3 runs to 14 residues. The germline V gene has CDR1 SGHRS and CDR2 YFSETQ. With 1 base clipped from V and 1 base from J, the junction kept 1 base outside the gene matches. The CDR3 bases are TGCGCCAGCAGCTTGCAGGGGGTTAACTATGGCTACACCTTC. This translates into CASSLQGVNYGYTF.

The sample holds one count of this clone. The rearrangement links TRBV25-1 to TRBJ2-7; 7 nucleotides match TRBD2. Germline CDR1 MGHDK, CDR2 SYGVNS. CDR3 length: 15 residues. J lost 4 bases, V lost 2 bases, and 8 bases had no gene match. The CDR3 reads CASSEPKRGRYEQYF. CDR3 sequence (DNA): TGTGCCAGCAGTGAACCCAAGCGGGGCCGATACGAGCAGTACTTC.

The chain recombines TRBV4-3 with TRBJ1-1; D uncertain. Germline CDR1 and CDR2: LGHNA and YSLEER. Trimming cost V 4 bases and J 3 bases, with 12 bases left between them. The CDR3 contains 14 residues. CDR3 nucleotide sequence: TGCGCCAGCAGCCTTTGGGATAGCCACACTGAAGCTTTCTTT. This gives the protein CASSLWDSHTEAFF.

The V and J genes are TRBV28 and TRBJ1-2; D gene uncertain. V was cut by 2 bases and J by 2 bases, with 3 bases left in between. The CDR3 has 12 residues. Germline lookup yields CDR1 MDHEN and CDR2 SYDVKM. CDR3 nucleotides: TGTGCCAGCAGTTTACAGAACTATGGCTACACCTTC. Translating gives CASSLQNYGYTF.

V and J are TRBV6-5 and TRBJ1-3; D gene uncertain. Trimming shortened V by 7 bases and J by 0 bases, and 7 bases separated the two germline ends. Germline values: CDR1 MNHEY, CDR2 SVGAGI. The CDR3 spans 13 residues. CDR3 DNA: TGTGCCAGCACGGCGTACTCTGGAAACACCATATATTTT. Translating it yields CASTAYSGNTIYF.

The J gene is TRBJ2-3, the V gene TRBV4-3; D gene unclear. With 1 base removed from V and 0 bases from J, the gap between germline ends came to 14 bases. CDR1 LGHNA and CDR2 YSLEER come from the germline V gene. The CDR3 has 17 residues. In nucleotides, the CDR3 is TGCGCCAGCAGCCAAGTTTACGGCCGGTTTAGCACAGATACGCAGTATTTT. This codes for CASSQVYGRFSTDTQYF.

The sample holds one count of this clone. The chain carries TRBV7-2 and TRBJ1-6; tentative D call: TRBD1 (6 bases). This CDR3 contains 14 residues. Between the trimmed V and J ends, which lost 1 base and 6 bases, there was a span of 7 bases. The germline V gene encodes CDR1 SGHTA and CDR2 FQGNSA. CDR3 region: CASSLVQGNSPLHF. CDR3 DNA: TGTGCCAGCAGCTTAGTACAGGGTAATTCACCCCTCCACTTT. The full variable domain, completed using reference TRBV7-2 and TRBJ1-6, is GAGVSQSPSNKVTEKGKDVELRCDPISGHTALYWYRQSLGQGLEFLIYFQGNSAPDKSGLPSDRFSAERTGGSVSTLTIQRTQQEDSAVYLCASSLVQGNSPLHFGNGTRLTVT.

This clone was seen only once. The gene calls are TRBV5-5 and TRBJ1-1; 8 bases align to TRBD1. V was pared by 4 bases and J by 4 bases, with 9 bases of the junction left unmatched. The CDR3 loop spans 15 amino acids. The germline V gene has CDR1 SGHKS and CDR2 YYEKEE (reference sequence). CDR3: CASSPGQGKGTEAFF. CDR3 coding DNA: TGTGCCAGCAGCCCCGGACAGGGTAAGGGCACTGAAGCTTTCTTT.

V gene TRBV5-1 combines with J gene TRBJ2-7; 9 nucleotides match TRBD1. The CDR3 loop spans 12 amino acids. J gave up 7 bases and V 4 bases, and 3 bases lay outside the gene matches. The germline V gene encodes CDR1 SGHRS and CDR2 YFSETQ. CDR3 nucleotide sequence: TGCGCCAGCAGCGGACAGGGGCAAGAGCAGTACTTC. Amino acid sequence: CASSGQGQEQYF. Variable domain in full (rest from reference TRBV5-1 and TRBJ2-7): KAGVTQTPRYLIKTRGQQVTLSCSPISGHRSVSWYQQTPGQGLQFLFEYFSETQRNKGNFPGRFSGRQFSNSRSEMNVSTLELGDSALYLCASSGQGQEQYFGPGTRLTVT.

In nucleotides, the CDR3 is TGTGCCAGCAGTTCCATACAGGGAAGGACTGAAGCTTTCTTT. Amino acid sequence: CASSSIQGRTEAFF. The chain is built from TRBV27 and TRBJ1-1; D is possibly TRBD1 (6 bases). The V end was cut by 4 bases, the J end by 5 bases, with 14 bases between. The CDR3 has 14 amino acids. CDR1 and CDR2 (germline): MNHEY, SMNVEV (reference sequence).

Here the CDR3 DNA reads TGTGCCAGCAGCTTGTCCCTGACTAATCAGCCCCAGCATTTT. It yields the protein CASSLSLTNQPQHF. The rearrangement joins TRBV5-5 to TRBJ1-5; no clear D gene. The CDR3 is 14 residues long. V lost 1 base and J lost 4, with 9 bases in between. Germline V CDR1 and CDR2: SGHKS, YYEKEE (reference sequence).

As regards this clone: The same CDR3 can be traced to other DNA sequences in this sample. The V gene is TRBV2, the J gene TRBJ1-5; 7 nucleotides align to TRBD1. The length of the CDR3 is 14 residues. V gave up 5 bases and J gave up 4 bases; unmatched junction bases: 5. Germline V gene lookup returns CDR1 SNHLY and CDR2 FYNNEI. This chain's CDR3 is CASSRQGRNQPQHF. CDR3 bases: TGTGCCAGCAGTAGACAGGGTAGGAATCAGCCCCAGCATTTT.

The gene calls are TRBV6-6 and TRBJ2-7, with a possible D match to TRBD1 (5 bases). V lost 0 bases and J lost 0, with 9 bases in between. Germline values: CDR1 MNHNY, CDR2 SVGAGI (reference sequence). CDR3 length: 15 amino acids. CDR3 nucleotides: TGTGCCAGCAGTTACTCTTTGGACACCTCCTACGAGCAGTACTTC. This translates into CASSYSLDTSYEQYF.

The rearrangement joins TRBV27 to TRBJ1-5; maybe TRBD1 (6 bases). CDR1 is MNHEY and CDR2 is SMNVEV in the germline V gene (reference sequence). This CDR3 contains 14 residues. V lost 6 bases to trimming and J lost 4 bases, with 13 bases between them. The CDR3 DNA follows: TGTGCCAGCAGACCTGGACAGATTAATCAGCCCCAGCATTTT. This encodes CASRPGQINQPQHF.

The rearrangement links TRBV19 to TRBJ1-6, with a weak D call TRBD1 (6 bases). Germline CDR1 LNHDA, CDR2 SQIVND (reference sequence). V was shortened by 7 bases and J by 1 base, with 11 bases between the two germline ends. The CDR3 totals 15 residues. The CDR3 DNA reads as TGTGCCAGTACACAGGGTGGGTCCTATAATTCACCCCTCCACTTT. Its translation: CASTQGGSYNSPLHF.

The J gene is TRBJ2-2, the V gene TRBV13, with D possibly being TRBD1 or TRBD2 (5 bases each). V was trimmed by 3 bases and J by 4 bases, leaving 21 bases between them. Germline V gene lookup returns CDR1 PRHDT and CDR2 FYEKMQ (reference sequence). This CDR3 spans 18 amino acids. The CDR3 is CASSFGPEGRSPTGELFF. CDR3 DNA: TGTGCCAGCAGCTTCGGTCCCGAGGGACGGAGTCCCACCGGGGAGCTGTTTTTT. The full variable domain, completed using reference TRBV13 and TRBJ2-2, is AAGVIQSPRHLIKEKRETATLKCYPIPRHDTVYWYQQGPGQDPQFLISFYEKMQSDKGSIPDRFSAQQFSDYHSELNMSSLELGDSALYFCASSFGPEGRSPTGELFFGEGSRLTVL.

V is TRBV27 and J is TRBJ2-7; 8 bases are shared with TRBD1. The CDR3 is made up of 18 amino acids. Per germline, CDR1 MNHEY and CDR2 SMNVEV (reference sequence). V was clipped by 5 bases and J by 3 bases; unmatched bases: 18. CDR3 in amino acids: CASSPGFGRDRGDYEQYF. The CDR3 region has the DNA TGTGCCAGCAGTCCTGGCTTTGGCCGCGACAGGGGAGACTACGAGCAGTACTTC.

This clone has only one observation. V and J are TRBV27 and TRBJ1-2; TRBD1 aligns across 7 bases. The CDR3 has 14 amino acids. V trimming: 3 bases; J trimming: 6 bases; junction bases outside the gene matches: 7. Germline V gene lookup returns CDR1 MNHEY and CDR2 SMNVEV (reference sequence). The CDR3 DNA is TGTGCCAGCAGTTTGACAGGGTCCCCGGATGGCTACACCTTC. Its translation: CASSLTGSPDGYTF.